This TCR beta chain was captured in a study of blood T cell repertoires in COVID-19. For the study at large: COVID-19 samples, acute and convalescent, were from the United States, Italy and Spain. The analysed material was cDNA or gDNA that came from T cells, B-cell-depleted T cells, or PBMCs.

How the authors handled the data: It was from reference gene primer amplification that nucleated cell counts were estimated. Here immunoSEQ multiplex PCR was the method, and the copy in TCRdb shows in-frame clones only, minus some. The DNA gave D and trimming, while V, J and clone size come from that table. The sample shows roughly 140,000 clones, roughly 80% of them seen only once. With 3 bases clipped from V and 0 bases from J, the junction kept 10 bases outside the gene matches. There are 19 residues in the CDR3. In germline, CDR1 is SGDLS, CDR2 YYNGEE. Sequencing input: peripheral blood. This TCR came from a man aged 50-59 years with active or convalescent COVID-19. The V and J genes are TRBV9 and TRBJ2-2; the match to TRBD2 covers 11 bases. The CDR3 here is CASSGPGLAAPTNTGELFF. The CDR3 region has the DNA TGTGCCAGCAGCGGTCCGGGACTAGCGGCCCCAACGAACACCGGGGAGCTGTTTTTT.